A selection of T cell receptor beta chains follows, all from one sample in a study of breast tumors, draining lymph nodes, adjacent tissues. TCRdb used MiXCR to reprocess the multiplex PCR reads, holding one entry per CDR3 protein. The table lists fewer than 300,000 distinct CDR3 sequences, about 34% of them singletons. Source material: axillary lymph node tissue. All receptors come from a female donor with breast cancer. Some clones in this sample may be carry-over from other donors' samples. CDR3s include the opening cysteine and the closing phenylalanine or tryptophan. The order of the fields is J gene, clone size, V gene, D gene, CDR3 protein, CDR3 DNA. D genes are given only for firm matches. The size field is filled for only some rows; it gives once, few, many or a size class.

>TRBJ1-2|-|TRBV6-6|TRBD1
CASIHPGTAGYTF
TGTGCCAGCATCCACCCAGGGACAGCTGGCTACACCTTC
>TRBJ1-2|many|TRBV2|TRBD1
CASSVFLGRDSTNYGYTF
TGTGCCAGCAGTGTATTCTTGGGGAGGGACAGCACTAACTATGGCTACACCTTC
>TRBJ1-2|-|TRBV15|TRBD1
CATSREGRGNGYTF
TGTGCCACCAGCAGAGAAGGCAGGGGGAATGGCTACACCTTC
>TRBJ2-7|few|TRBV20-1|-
CSARDLVRASEQYF
TGCAGTGCTAGAGATCTCGTGAGAGCCTCCGAGCAGTACTTC
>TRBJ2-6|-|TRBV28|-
CATRRAGGDFAGANVLTF
TGTGCCACTCGAAGGGCAGGGGGGGATTTCGCTGGGGCCAACGTCCTGACTTTC
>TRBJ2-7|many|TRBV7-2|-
CASSSLVRSGSYEQYF
TGTGCCAGCAGCTCCCTGGTTCGTAGCGGCAGCTACGAGCAGTACTTC
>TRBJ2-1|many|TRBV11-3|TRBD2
CASSVSSGRHNEQFF
TGTGCCAGCAGCGTATCTAGCGGGAGGCACAATGAGCAGTTCTTC
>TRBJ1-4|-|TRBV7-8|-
CASSLTGGGENLFF
TGTGCCAGCAGCCTGACAGGTGGCGGTGAAAACCTGTTTTTT
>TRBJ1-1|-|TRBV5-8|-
CASSPTWTMNTEAFF
TGTGCCAGCAGCCCTACTTGGACCATGAACACTGAAGCTTTCTTT
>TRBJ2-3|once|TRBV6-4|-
CASSPGRGAAQYF
TGTGCCAGCAGCCCGGGAAGGGGGGCGGCGCAGTATTTT
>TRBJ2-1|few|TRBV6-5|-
CASSNRGRGVNEQFF
TGTGCCAGCTCGAACAGGGGACGGGGGGTCAATGAGCAGTTCTTC
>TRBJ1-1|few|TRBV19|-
CASGRDGTEAFF
TGTGCCAGTGGCCGGGACGGCACTGAAGCTTTCTTT
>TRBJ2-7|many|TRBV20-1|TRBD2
CSARASGSPRYEQYF
TGCAGTGCTAGGGCTAGCGGGAGCCCCCGCTACGAGCAGTACTTC
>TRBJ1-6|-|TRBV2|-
CASSAKTDNSPLHF
TGTGCCAGCAGTGCGAAGACAGATAATTCCCCCCTCCACTTT
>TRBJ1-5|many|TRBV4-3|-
CASSQGPSGETNQPQHF
TGCGCCAGCAGCCAAGGCCCATCGGGGGAAACAAATCAGCCCCAGCATTTT
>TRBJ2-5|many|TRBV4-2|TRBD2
CASSQDLASGRVETQYF
TGTGCCAGCAGCCAAGATCTTGCTAGCGGGAGGGTGGAGACCCAGTACTTC
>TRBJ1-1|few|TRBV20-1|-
CSARRGSRLNTEAFF
TGCAGTGCTAGAAGAGGGTCGCGGCTGAACACTGAAGCTTTCTTT
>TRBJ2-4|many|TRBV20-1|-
CSARINPEINYIQYF
TGCAGTGCTAGAATAAACCCAGAGATTAATTACATTCAGTACTTC
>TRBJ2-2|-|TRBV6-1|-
CASSQRLAGASGELFF
TGTGCCAGCAGTCAACGTCTAGCCGGTGCTTCCGGGGAGCTGTTTTTT
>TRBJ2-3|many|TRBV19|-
CASSISSSGVGTDTQYF
TGTGCCAGTAGTATCTCCTCGTCGGGAGTTGGCACAGATACGCAGTATTTT
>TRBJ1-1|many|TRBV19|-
CASSHNREGAFF
TGTGCCAGTAGCCATAACCGGGAAGGAGCTTTCTTT
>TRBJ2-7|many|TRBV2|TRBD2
CASSDSIIAGGPHEQYF
TGTGCCAGCAGTGATTCGATTATAGCGGGAGGGCCCCACGAGCAGTACTTC
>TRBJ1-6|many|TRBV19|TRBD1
CASSIGTGINSPLHF
TGTGCCAGTAGTATAGGGACAGGGATCAATTCACCCCTCCACTTT
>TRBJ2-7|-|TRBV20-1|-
CSARDGREQYF
TGCAGTGCTAGGGATGGGCGCGAGCAGTACTTC
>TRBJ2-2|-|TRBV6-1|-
CASKPTPGGPSTGELFF
TGTGCCAGCAAGCCCACCCCGGGCGGGCCATCCACCGGGGAGCTGTTTTTT
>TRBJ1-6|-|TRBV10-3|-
CANSLEQGISPLHF
TGTGCCAACTCACTTGAGCAGGGGATTTCACCCCTCCACTTC
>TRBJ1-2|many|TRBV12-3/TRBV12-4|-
CASTWGGYGYTF
TGTGCCAGCACCTGGGGGGGCTATGGCTACACCTTC
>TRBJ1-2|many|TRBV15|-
CATSRDLPGIYGYTF
TGTGCCACCAGCAGAGATCTGCCCGGGATCTATGGCTACACCTTC
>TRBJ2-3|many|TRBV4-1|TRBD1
CASSRSASGTGVVDTQYF
TGCGCCAGCAGCCGCTCTGCCTCCGGGACAGGGGTAGTAGATACGCAGTATTTT
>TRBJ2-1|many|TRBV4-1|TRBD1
CASSQGQGRSYNEQFF
TGCGCCAGCAGCCAAGGACAGGGACGCTCCTACAATGAGCAGTTCTTC
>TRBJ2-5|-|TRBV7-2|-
CASSLGTSGRSEETQYF
TGTGCCAGCAGCTTAGGTACTAGTGGGAGGAGTGAGGAGACCCAGTACTTC
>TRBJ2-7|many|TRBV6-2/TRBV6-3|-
CASSYPGGSYEQYF
TGTGCCAGCAGTTACCCGGGTGGGAGTTACGAGCAGTACTTC
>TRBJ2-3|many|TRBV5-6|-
CASSFRRTADTQYF
TGTGCCAGCAGCTTTAGGCGGACAGCAGATACGCAGTATTTT
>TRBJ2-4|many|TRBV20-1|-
CSATDRPSAKNIQYF
TGCAGTGCTACCGACAGGCCTTCAGCCAAAAACATTCAGTACTTC
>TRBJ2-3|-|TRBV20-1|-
CSASARGTDTQYF
TGCAGTGCTAGCGCGAGGGGCACAGATACGCAGTATTTT
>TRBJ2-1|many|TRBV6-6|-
CASSRGRNEQFF
TGTGCCAGCAGCCGGGGACGCAATGAGCAGTTCTTC
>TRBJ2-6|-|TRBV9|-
CASSVGDSGANIPTF
TGTGCCAGCAGCGTAGGGGACTCTGGGGCCAACATCCCGACTTTC
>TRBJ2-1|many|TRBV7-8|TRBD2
CASSFIAGGGGEQFF
TGTGCCAGCAGCTTTATAGCGGGAGGAGGGGGTGAGCAGTTCTTC
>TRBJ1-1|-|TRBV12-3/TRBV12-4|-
CASRLTRGSSEAFF
TGTGCCAGCAGGCTAACCAGGGGATCTTCTGAAGCTTTCTTT
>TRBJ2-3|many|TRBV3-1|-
CASSPISQGLSTDTQYF
TGTGCCAGCAGCCCCATCTCGCAGGGCTTGTCCACAGATACGCAGTATTTT
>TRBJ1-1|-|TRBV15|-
CATSRVSGGGTEAFF
TGTGCCACCAGCAGAGTTTCCGGGGGTGGAACTGAAGCTTTCTTT
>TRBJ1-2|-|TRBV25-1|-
CASSEVGGLGHTF
TGTGCCAGCAGCGAAGTCGGGGGGCTTGGCCACACCTTC
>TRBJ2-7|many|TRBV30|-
CAWATGLSYEQYF
TGTGCCTGGGCAACCGGGCTATCCTACGAGCAGTACTTC
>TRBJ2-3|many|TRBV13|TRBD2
CASSSSGSITDTQYF
TGTGCCAGCAGTTCTAGCGGGAGTATAACAGATACGCAGTATTTT
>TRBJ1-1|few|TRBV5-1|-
CASSPRQRDTEAFF
TGCGCCAGCAGTCCACGACAGAGGGATACTGAAGCTTTCTTT
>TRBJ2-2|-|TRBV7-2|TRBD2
CASRSLVVGGRHNELFF
TGTGCCAGCAGGAGTCTAGTCGTGGGCGGGAGGCACAATGAGCTGTTTTTT
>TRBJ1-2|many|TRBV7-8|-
CASSLEFAPDYGYTF
TGTGCCAGCAGCTTAGAGTTTGCTCCCGACTATGGCTACACCTTC
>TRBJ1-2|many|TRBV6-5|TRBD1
CASSSQGGKRGYTF
TGTGCCAGCAGTTCCCAGGGGGGAAAGCGTGGCTACACCTTC
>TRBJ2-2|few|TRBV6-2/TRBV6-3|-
CASRPGAGGGTGELFF
TGTGCCAGCAGGCCGGGAGCTGGAGGTGGCACCGGGGAGCTGTTTTTT
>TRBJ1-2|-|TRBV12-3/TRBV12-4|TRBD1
CASSFRTGASSTLDNYGYTF
TGTGCCAGCAGTTTTAGGACAGGGGCGTCCAGCACTCTAGATAACTATGGCTACACCTTC
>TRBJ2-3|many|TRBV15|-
CATSRYAGIRYSTDTQYF
TGTGCCACCAGCAGGTACGCGGGAATTCGGTATAGCACAGATACGCAGTATTTT
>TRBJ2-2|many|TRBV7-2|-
CASFLGVDTGELFF
TGTGCCAGCTTTTTAGGGGTAGACACCGGGGAGCTGTTTTTT
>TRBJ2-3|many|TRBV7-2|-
CASSLDLRRFTDTQYF
TGTGCCAGCAGCTTAGATCTCCGCAGATTCACAGATACGCAGTATTTT
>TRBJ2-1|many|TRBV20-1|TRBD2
CSASSGRSSYNEQFF
TGCAGTGCTTCTAGCGGGAGGAGCTCCTACAATGAGCAGTTCTTC